This record looks at one T cell receptor (beta chain) sequence and its context. Its matching antigen is unknown. This entry comes from a study of T cell repertoires in cytomegalovirus infection. Study information: Public TCR beta signature analysis indicated the presence of both CMV infection and matching HLA type.

TCRdb re-called the reads with MiXCR, one entry per CDR3 protein. The sample shows roughly 500,000 distinct CDR3 sequences, 16% of them seen only once. CDR1 is MNHEY, CDR2 SVGEGT, per germline. Germline trimming cut 6 bases from V and 5 bases from J; bases unmatched to any gene: 3. The CDR3 contains 12 residues. General study results and limits: Ex vivo, HLA-C-restricted CMV-specific TCR beta clonotypes prevailed over the rest of the response. Carriers of CMV plus the relevant HLA were identified by cumulative public TCR beta family frequency.

This rearrangement joins TRBV6-2 or TRBV6-3 to TRBJ1-2; 7 positions agree with TRBD1. The clonotype was recovered from a human donor in good health (CMV status not recorded). Some clones in this sample may be carry-over from other donors' samples. The sequenced sample consisted of CD8+ T cells from PBMCs. The CDR3 protein is CASRRDSYGYTF. In DNA form, the CDR3 reads TGTGCCAGCAGGAGGGACAGTTATGGCTACACCTTC.